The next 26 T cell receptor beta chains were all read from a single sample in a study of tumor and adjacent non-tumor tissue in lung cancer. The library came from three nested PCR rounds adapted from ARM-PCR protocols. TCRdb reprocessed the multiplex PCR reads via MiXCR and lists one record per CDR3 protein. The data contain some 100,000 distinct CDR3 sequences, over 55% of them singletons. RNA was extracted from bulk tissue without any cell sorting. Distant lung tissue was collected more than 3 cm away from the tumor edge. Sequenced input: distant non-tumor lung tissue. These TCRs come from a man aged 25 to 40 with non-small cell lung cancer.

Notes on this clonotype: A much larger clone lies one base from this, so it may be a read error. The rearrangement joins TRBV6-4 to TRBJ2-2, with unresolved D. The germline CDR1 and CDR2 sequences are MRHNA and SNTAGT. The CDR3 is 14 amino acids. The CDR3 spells CASNDSTDTGELFF. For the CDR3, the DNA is TGTGCCAGCAATGACTCGACTGACACCGGGGAGCTGTTTTTT.

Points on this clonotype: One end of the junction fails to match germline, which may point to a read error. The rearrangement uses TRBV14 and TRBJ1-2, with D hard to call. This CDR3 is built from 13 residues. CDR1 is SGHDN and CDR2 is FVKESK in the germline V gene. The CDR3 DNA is TGTGCCAACAGCTTAAGCGAAGGATATGGCTACACCTTC. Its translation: CANSLSEGYGYTF. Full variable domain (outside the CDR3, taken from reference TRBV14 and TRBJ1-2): EAGVTQFPSHSVIEKGQTVTLRCDPISGHDNLYWYRRVMGKEIKFLLHFVKESKQDESGMPNNRFLAERTGGTYSTLKVQPAELEDSGVYFCANSLSEGYGYTFGSGTRLTVV.

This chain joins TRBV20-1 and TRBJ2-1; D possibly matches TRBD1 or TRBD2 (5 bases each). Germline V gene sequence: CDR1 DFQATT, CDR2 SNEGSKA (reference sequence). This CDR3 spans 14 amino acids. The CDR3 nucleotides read TGCACTGGCCGGGACCTTGTCTCCTACAATGAGCAGTTCTTC. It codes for CTGRDLVSYNEQFF.

The CDR3 reads CASSHSARGRSSQPQHF. CDR3 bases: TGTGCCAGCAGTCACAGTGCTAGGGGGCGATCGAGTCAGCCCCAGCATTTT. The rearrangement links TRBV12-3 or TRBV12-4 to TRBJ1-5; 7 bases are shared with TRBD1. After removal of 5 bases from V and 6 bases from J, the junction contained 16 bases not matched to a gene. This CDR3 comprises 17 residues.

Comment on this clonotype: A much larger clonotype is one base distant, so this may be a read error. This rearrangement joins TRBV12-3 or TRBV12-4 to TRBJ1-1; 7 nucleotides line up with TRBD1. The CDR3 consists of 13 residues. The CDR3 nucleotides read TGTGCCAGCAGTTTACCCGACAGGGCGCAAGCTTCCTTT. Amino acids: CASSLPDRAQASF.

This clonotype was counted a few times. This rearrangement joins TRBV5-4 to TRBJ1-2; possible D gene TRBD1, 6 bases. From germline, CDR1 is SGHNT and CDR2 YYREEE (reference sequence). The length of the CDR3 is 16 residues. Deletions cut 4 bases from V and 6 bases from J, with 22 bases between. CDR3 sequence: CASSRLDSLLVDGYTF. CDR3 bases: TGTGCCAGCAGCCGTTTGGACAGTTTGCTTGTCGATGGCTACACCTTC.

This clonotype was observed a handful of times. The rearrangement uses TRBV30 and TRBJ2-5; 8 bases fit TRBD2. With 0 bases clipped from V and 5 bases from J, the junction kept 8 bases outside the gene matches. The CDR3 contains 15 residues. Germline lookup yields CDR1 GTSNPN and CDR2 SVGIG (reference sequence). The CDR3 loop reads CAWSVRGGVGETQYF. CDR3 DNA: TGTGCCTGGAGTGTTCGGGGGGGAGTAGGTGAGACCCAGTACTTC. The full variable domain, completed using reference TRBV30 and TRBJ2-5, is SQTIHQWPATLVQPVGSPLSLECTVEGTSNPNLYWYRQAAGRGLQLLFYSVGIGQISSEVPQNLSASRPQDRQFILSSKKLLLSDSGFYLCAWSVRGGVGETQYFGPGTRLLVL.

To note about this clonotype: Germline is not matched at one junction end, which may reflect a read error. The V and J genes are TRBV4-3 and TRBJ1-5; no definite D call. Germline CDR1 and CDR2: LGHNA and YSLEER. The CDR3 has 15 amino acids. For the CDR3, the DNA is TGCGCAAGTAGCCGCCAGGTACATAGCAATCAGCACCAGCATTTT. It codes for CASSRQVHSNQHQHF.

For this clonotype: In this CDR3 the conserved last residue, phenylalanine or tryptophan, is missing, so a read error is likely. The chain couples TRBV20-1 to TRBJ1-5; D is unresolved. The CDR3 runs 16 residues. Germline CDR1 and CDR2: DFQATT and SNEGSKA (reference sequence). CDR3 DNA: TGCAGTGCCAGAGATCTACTGGGATATAGCAATCAGCCCCAGCATTAT. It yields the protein CSARDLLGYSNQPQHY.

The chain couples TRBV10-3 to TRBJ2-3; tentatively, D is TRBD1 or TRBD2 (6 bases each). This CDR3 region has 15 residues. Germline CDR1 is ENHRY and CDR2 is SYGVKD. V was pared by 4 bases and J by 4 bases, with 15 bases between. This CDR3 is CAISVTGAEADTQYF. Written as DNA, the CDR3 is TGTGCCATCAGTGTGACGGGGGCGGAGGCAGATACGCAGTATTTT.

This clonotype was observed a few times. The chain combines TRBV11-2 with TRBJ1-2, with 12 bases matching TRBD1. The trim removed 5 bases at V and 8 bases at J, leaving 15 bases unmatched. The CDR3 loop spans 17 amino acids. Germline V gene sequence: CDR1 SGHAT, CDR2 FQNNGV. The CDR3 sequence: CASSPSPRDRGRRGYTF. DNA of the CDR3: TGTGCCAGCAGCCCCTCGCCCCGGGACAGGGGGCGAAGGGGCTACACCTTC. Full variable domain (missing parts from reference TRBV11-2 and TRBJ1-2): EAGVAQSPRYKIIEKRQSVAFWCNPISGHATLYWYQQILGQGPKLLIQFQNNGVVDDSQLPKDRFSAERLKGVDSTLKIQPAKLEDSAVYLCASSPSPRDRGRRGYTFGSGTRLTVV.

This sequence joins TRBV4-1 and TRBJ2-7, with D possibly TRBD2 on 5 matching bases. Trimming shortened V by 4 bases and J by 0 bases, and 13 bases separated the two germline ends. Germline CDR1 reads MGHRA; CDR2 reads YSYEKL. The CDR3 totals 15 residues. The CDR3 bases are TGCGCCAGCAGCCCAGGCAGCGGTAGCTCCTACGAGCAGTACTTC. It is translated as CASSPGSGSSYEQYF.

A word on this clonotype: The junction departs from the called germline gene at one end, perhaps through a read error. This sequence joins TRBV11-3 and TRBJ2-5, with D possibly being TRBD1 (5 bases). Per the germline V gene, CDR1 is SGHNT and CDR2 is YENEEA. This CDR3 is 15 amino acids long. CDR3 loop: CASNLYQGFQETQYF. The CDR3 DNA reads TGTGCCAGCAACTTATATCAGGGCTTCCAAGAGACCCAGTACTTC. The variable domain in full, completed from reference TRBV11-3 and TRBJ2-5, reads EAGVVQSPRYKIIEKKQPVAFWCNPISGHNTLYWYLQNLGQGPELLIRYENEEAVDDSQLPKDRFSAERLKGVDSTLKIQPAELGDSAVYLCASNLYQGFQETQYFGPGTRLLVL.

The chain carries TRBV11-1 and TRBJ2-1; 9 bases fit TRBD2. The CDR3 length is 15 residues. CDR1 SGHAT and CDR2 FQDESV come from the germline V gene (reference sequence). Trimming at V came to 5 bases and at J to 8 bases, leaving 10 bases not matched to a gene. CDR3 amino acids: CASSVFIAGVDEQFF. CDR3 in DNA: TGTGCCAGCAGCGTGTTCATAGCGGGAGTAGATGAGCAGTTCTTC.

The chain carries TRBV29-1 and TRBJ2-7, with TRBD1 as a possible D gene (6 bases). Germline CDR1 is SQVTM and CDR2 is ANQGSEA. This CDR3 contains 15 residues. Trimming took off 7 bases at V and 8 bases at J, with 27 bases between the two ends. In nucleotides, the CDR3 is TGCAGCGCTGACGGGGTAACAGGGAAGGGACACAAGCAGTACTTC. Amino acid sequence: CSADGVTGKGHKQYF.

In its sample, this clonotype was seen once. In DNA form, the CDR3 reads TGCGCCTGCAACCAAGGGGCAGGGAGATACAATGAGCAGTTCTTC. The encoded protein is CACNQGAGRYNEQFF. This rearrangement joins TRBV4-3 to TRBJ2-1; D could derive from TRBD1 or TRBD2 (5 bases each). Germline-derived CDR1 and CDR2 are LGHNA and YSLEER. The V and J ends lost 11 bases and 4 bases respectively, with 21 bases between them. This CDR3 contains 15 residues.

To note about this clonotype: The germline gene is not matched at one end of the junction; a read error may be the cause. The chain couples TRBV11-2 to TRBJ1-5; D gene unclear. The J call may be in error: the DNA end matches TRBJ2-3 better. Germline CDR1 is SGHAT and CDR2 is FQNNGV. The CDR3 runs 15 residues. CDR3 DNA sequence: TGTGTCAGCAGCTTAAACCGAATGTCCAATCAGCCCCAGTATTTT. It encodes CVSSLNRMSNQPQYF.

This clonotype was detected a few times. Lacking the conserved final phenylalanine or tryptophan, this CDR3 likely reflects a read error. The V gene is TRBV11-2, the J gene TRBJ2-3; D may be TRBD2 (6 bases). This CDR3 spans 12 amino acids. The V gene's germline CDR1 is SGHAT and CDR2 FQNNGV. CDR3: CVSSAGTLWQYY. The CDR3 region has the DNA TGTGTCAGTAGCGCCGGGACTTTGTGGCAGTATTAT.

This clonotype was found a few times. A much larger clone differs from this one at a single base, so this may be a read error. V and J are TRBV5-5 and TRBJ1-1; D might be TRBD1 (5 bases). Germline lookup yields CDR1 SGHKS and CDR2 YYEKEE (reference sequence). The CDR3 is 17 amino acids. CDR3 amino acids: CASSRDEYSYLRTGAFF. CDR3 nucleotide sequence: TGTGCCAGCAGTCGGGACGAGTACTCCTACCTGCGCACTGGAGCTTTCTTT. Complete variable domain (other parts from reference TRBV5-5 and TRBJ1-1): DAGVTQSPTHLIKTRGQQVTLRCSPISGHKSVSWYQQVLGQGPQFIFQYYEKEERGRGNFPDRFSARQFPNYSSELNVNALLLGDSALYLCASSRDEYSYLRTGAFFGQGTRLTVV.

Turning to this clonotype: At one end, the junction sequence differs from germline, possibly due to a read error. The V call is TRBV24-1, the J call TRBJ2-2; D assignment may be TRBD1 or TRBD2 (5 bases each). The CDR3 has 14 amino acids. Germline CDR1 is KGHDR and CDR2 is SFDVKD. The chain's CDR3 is CTTSDSRGTGELFF. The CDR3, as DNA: TGTACCACCAGTGATTCCCGGGGCACCGGGGAGCTCTTTTTT.

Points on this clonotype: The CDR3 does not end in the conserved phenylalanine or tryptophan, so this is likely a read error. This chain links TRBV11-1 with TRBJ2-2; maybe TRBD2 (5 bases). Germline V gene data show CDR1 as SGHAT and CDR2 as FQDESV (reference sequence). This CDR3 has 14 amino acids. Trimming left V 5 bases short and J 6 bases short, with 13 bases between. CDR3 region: CASSPRPAAGELFL. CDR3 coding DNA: TGTGCCAGCAGCCCGAGACCAGCGGCCGGGGAGCTGTTTCTT.

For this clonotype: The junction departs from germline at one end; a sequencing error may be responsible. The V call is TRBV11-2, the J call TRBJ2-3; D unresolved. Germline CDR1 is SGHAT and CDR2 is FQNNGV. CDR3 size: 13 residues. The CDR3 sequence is CASSLDREDTQFF. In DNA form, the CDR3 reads TGTGCCAGCAGCTTAGATCGTGAGGATACGCAGTTCTTT.

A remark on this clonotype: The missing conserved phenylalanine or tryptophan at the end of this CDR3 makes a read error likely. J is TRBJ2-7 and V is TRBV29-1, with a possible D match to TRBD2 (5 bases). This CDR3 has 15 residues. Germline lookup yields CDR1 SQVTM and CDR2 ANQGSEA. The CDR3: CSVEEVEGRSYEQYL. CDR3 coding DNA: TGTAGCGTTGAAGAGGTCGAAGGTCGCTCCTACGAGCAGTACTTA.

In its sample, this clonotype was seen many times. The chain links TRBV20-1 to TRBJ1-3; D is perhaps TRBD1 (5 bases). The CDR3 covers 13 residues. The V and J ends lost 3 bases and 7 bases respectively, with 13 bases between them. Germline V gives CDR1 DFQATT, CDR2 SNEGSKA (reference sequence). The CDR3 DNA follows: TGCAGTGCTAGGGACACTCTTGGGAACACCATATATTTT. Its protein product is CSARDTLGNTIYF.

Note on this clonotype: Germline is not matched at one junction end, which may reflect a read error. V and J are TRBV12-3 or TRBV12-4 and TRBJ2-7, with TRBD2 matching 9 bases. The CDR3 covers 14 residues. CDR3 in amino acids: CTSRYSGSLHEQYF. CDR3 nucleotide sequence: TGTACCAGCAGGTATAGCGGGAGTCTCCACGAGCAGTACTTC.

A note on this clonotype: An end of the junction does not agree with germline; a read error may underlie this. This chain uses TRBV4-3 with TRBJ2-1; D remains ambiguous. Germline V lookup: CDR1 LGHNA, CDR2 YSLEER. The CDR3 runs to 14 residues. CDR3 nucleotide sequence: TGCGCCAGCAACCAAGATCGAGACGGCAATGAGCAGTTCTTC. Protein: CASNQDRDGNEQFF.